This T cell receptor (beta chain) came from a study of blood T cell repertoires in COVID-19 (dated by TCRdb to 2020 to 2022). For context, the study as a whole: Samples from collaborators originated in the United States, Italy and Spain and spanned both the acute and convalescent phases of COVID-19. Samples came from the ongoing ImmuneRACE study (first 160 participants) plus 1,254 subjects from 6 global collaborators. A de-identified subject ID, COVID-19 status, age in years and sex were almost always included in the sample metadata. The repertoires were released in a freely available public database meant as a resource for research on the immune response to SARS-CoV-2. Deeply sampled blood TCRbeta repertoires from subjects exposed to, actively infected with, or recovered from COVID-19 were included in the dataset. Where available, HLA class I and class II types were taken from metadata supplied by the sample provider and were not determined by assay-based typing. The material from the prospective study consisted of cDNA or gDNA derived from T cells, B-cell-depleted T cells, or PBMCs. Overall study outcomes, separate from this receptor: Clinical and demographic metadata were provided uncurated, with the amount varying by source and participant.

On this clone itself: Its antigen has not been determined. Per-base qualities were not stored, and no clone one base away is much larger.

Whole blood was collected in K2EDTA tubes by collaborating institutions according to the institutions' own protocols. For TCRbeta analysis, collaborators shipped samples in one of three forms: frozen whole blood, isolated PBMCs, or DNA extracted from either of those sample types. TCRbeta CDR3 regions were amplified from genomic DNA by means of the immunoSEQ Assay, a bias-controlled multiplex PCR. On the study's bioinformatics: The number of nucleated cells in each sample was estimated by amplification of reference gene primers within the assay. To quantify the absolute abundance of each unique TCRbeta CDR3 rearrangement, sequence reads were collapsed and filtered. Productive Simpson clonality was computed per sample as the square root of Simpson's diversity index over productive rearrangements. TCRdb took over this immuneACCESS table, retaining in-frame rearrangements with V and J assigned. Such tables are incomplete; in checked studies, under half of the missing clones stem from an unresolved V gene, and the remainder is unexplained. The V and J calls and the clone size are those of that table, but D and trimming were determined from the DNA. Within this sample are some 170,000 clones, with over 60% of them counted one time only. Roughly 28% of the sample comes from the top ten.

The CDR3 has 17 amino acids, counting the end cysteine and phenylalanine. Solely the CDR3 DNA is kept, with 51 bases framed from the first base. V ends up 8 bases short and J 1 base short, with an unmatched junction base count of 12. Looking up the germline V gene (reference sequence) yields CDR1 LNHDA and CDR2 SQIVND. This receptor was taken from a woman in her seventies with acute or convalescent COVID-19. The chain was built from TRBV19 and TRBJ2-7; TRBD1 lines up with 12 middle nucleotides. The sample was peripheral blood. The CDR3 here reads CASRLRDRGPESYEQYF. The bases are TGTGCCAGTCGTCTCCGGGACAGGGGGCCCGAATCCTACGAGCAGTACTTC.